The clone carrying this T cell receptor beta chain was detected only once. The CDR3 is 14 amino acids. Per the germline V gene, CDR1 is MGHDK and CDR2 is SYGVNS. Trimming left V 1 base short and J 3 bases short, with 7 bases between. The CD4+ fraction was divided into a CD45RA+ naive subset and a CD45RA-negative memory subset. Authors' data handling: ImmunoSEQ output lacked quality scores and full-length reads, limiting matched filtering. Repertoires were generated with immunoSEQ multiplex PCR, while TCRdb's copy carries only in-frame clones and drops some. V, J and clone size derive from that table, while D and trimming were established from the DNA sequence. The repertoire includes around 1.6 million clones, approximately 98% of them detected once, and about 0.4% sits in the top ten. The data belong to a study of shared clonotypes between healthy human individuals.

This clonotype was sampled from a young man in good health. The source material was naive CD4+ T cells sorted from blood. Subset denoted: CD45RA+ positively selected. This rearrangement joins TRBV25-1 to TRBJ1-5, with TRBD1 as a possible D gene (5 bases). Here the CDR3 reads CASSESGVNQPQHF. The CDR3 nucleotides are TGTGCCAGCAGTGAATCGGGGGTCAATCAGCCCCAGCATTTT.